This T cell receptor (beta chain) is from a study of T cells after yellow fever vaccination. TCRdb re-derived calls from the 5' RACE reads in MiXCR, one entry per CDR3 protein. The sample carries 110,000 to 150,000 distinct CDR3 sequences, approximately 6.6% recorded once. In this sample, this clonotype turned up many times. This CDR3 is 16 amino acids long. The ends were cut back, 2 bases at V and 7 bases at J, with 18 bases in the middle. Germline CDR1 is LNHDA and CDR2 is SQIVND (reference sequence). This sequence joins TRBV19 and TRBJ2-1, with D maybe TRBD1 (5 bases). The input for sequencing was CD4+ T cells sorted from PBMCs, taken 10 days after the yellow fever booster vaccination. The TCR originated in a young man who received the YFV17D yellow fever vaccine. CDR3 sequence reads: CASSIILKGWANEQFF. CDR3 nucleotide sequence: TGTGCCAGTAGTATAATCTTGAAGGGGTGGGCTAATGAGCAGTTCTTC. Together with reference TRBV19 and TRBJ2-1, the CDR3 gives the full variable domain: DGGITQSPKYLFRKEGQNVTLSCEQNLNHDAMYWYRQDPGQGLRLIYYSQIVNDFQKGDIAEGYSVSREKKESFPLTVTSAQKNPTAFYLCASSIILKGWANEQFFGPGTRLTVL.